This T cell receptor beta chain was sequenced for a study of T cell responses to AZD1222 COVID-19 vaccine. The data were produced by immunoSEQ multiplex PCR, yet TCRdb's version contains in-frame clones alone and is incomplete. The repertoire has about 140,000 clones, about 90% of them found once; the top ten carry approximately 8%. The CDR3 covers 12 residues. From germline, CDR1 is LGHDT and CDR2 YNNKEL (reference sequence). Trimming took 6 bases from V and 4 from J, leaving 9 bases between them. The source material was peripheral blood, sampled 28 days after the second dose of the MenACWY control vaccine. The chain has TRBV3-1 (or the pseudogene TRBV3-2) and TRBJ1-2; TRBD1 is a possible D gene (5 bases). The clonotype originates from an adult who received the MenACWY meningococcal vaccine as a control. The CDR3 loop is CASSPGGYGYTF. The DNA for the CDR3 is TGTGCCAGCAGTCCCGGGGGCTATGGCTACACCTTC.